This T cell receptor (beta chain) was observed in a study of cytomegalovirus exposure and HLA in healthy donors. Study-wide findings and caveats: Later analysis demonstrated an association between a missense DCLRE1C variant and TCR beta V- and J-gene trimming.

Use of 60 Vbeta and 13 Jbeta primers characterized the PCR. Profiling relied on immunoSEQ multiplex PCR, and the TCRdb table lists in-frame clones only, not all of them. The sample contains 150,000 to 200,000 clones, 80% to 85% of which appear only once. This clone was seen only a few times. Its antigen is not known. The ends lost 6 bases at V and 2 bases at J; junction bases unmatched: 11. There are 16 residues in the CDR3. Germline V lookup: CDR1 SGHVS, CDR2 FQNEAQ. This clonotype originated in a boy younger than 10 in good health and CMV-seronegative. Material for sequencing was PBMCs. The rearrangement links TRBV7-8 to TRBJ2-7; TRBD1 matches at 9 bases. The DNA of the CDR3 is TGTGCCAGCAGACCCTTAAAGGGGACAGGGACCTACGAGCAGTACTTC. This sequence encodes CASRPLKGTGTYEQYF.